Here is one T cell receptor beta chain with its context. These data belong to a study of blood T cell repertoires in COVID-19. Study in general: COVID-19 samples from acute and convalescent phases originated in the United States, Italy and Spain. T cells, B-cell-depleted T cells, or PBMCs supplied cDNA or gDNA.

Authors' methods: Estimation of nucleated cell counts was performed using reference gene primer amplification. The method was immunoSEQ multiplex PCR; TCRdb's version includes in-frame clones alone and lacks a portion of them. From that table come the V and J calls and clone size; the DNA was used to work out D and trimming. The sample includes around 9,700 clones, 75% to 90% of them seen just once. In germline, CDR1 is SGHTA, CDR2 FQGTGA. The CDR3 consists of 14 residues. With 5 bases removed from V and 2 bases from J, the gap between germline ends came to 7 bases. Sequencing was done on a sample of peripheral blood. V gene TRBV7-3 combines with J gene TRBJ2-6, with a possible D match to TRBD1 (5 bases). The sequence was collected from a man aged 65-85 years with active COVID-19. CDR3 bases: TGTGCCAGCAGCCCACAGGCTGGGGCCAACGTCCTGACTTTC. Translating gives CASSPQAGANVLTF.